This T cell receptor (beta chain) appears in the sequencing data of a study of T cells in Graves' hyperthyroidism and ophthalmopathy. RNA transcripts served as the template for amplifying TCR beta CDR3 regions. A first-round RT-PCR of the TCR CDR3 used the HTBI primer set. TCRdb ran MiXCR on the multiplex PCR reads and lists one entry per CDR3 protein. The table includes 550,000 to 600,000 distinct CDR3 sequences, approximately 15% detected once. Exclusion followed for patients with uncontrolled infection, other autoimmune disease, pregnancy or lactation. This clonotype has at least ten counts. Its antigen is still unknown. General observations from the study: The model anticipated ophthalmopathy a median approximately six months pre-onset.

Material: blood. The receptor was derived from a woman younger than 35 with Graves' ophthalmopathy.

CDR3 in DNA: TGTGCCAGTAGTAATCATATGGACAGGGATACTGAAGCTTTCTTT. It specifies CASSNHMDRDTEAFF. J is TRBJ1-1 and V is TRBV19; 8 bases fit TRBD1. V shed 4 bases, J shed 5 bases, and the junction held 9 bases outside the gene matches. Per germline, CDR1 LNHDA and CDR2 SQIVND (reference sequence). The CDR3 extends over 15 amino acids.